Below are 25 T cell receptor beta chains sequenced from a single sample in a study of beta chain features in type 1 diabetes. General study results and limits: Shortening that was moderate but significant affected the TCRB CDR3s of Type 1 diabetes patients in all four CD4+ subsets.

These receptors' targets are unknown. Expressed TCRB transcripts were sequenced because the entire RNA isolate underwent reverse transcription. The data were produced by immunoSEQ multiplex PCR, yet TCRdb's version contains in-frame clones alone and is incomplete. In the table there are around 250,000 clones, roughly an eighth of which are singletons. Sample: naive CD4+ T cells from blood. The receptors were gathered from a man aged 30 to 45 with type 1 diabetes.

The V gene is TRBV28, the J gene TRBJ2-1; 10 bases match TRBD2. CDR3 length: 14 residues. From germline, CDR1 is MDHEN and CDR2 SYDVKM. V dropped 6 bases and J dropped 6; count of bases not matched to a gene: 5. CDR3 nucleotides: TGTGCCAGCAGCCGAGGGACTAGCGTCAATGAGCAGTTCTTC. It yields the protein CASSRGTSVNEQFF.

This clone came up a few times. The chain carries TRBV5-4 and TRBJ2-7; D is unresolved. Germline CDR1 SGHNT, CDR2 YYREEE (reference sequence). The V end lost 3 bases, the J end lost 6 bases, and 7 bases lay between the germline ends. The CDR3 runs 11 residues. As DNA, the CDR3 is TGTGCCAGCAGCTCCGGTGTCGAGCAGTACTTC. It is translated as CASSSGVEQYF.

This clone has more than one count but fewer than ten. This chain links TRBV19 with TRBJ1-2; 7 nucleotides line up with TRBD1. CDR3 length: 13 amino acids. In germline, CDR1 is LNHDA, CDR2 SQIVND (reference sequence). The junction had 2 bases not matched to a gene; V was cut back by 5 bases and J by 2 bases. The CDR3 DNA is TGTGCCAGTAGTCGGGACAGCAACTATGGCTACACCTTC. As protein: CASSRDSNYGYTF.

The J gene is TRBJ2-2, the V gene TRBV19, with 13 bases fitting TRBD2. Unmatched junction bases numbered 6, after V lost 2 bases and J lost 6 bases. CDR1 and CDR2 (germline): LNHDA, SQIVND (reference sequence). This CDR3 region has 17 residues. The CDR3 DNA is TGTGCCAGTAGTATATCCCCGGGACTAGCGGGATCCGGGGAGCTGTTTTTT. Amino acid sequence: CASSISPGLAGSGELFF.

This clone has just a few counts. The V call is TRBV11-2, the J call TRBJ1-5, with unresolved D. CDR3 length: 14 amino acids. V lost 6 bases, J lost 4 bases, and 13 bases lay in between. Per the germline V gene, CDR1 is SGHAT and CDR2 is FQNNGV. In nucleotides, the CDR3 is TGTGCCAGCAGGCATCCATTTCTAAATCAGCCCCAGCATTTT. The encoded protein is CASRHPFLNQPQHF. Supplemented by reference TRBV11-2 and TRBJ1-5, the full variable domain reads EAGVAQSPRYKIIEKRQSVAFWCNPISGHATLYWYQQILGQGPKLLIQFQNNGVVDDSQLPKDRFSAERLKGVDSTLKIQPAKLEDSAVYLCASRHPFLNQPQHFGDGTRLSIL.

The chain recombines TRBV5-1 with TRBJ1-1; 8 nucleotides align to TRBD1. Germline lookup yields CDR1 SGHRS and CDR2 YFSETQ. Unmatched junction bases numbered 3, after V lost 0 bases and J lost 2 bases. The CDR3 runs to 15 residues. CDR3 nucleotides: TGCGCCAGCAGCTTGGACAGGGGGACTAACACTGAAGCTTTCTTT. Translation: CASSLDRGTNTEAFF.

There are a few counts of this clone. The chain carries TRBV5-4 and TRBJ1-1; 8 nucleotides match TRBD1. Germline trimming cut 4 bases from V and 3 bases from J; bases unmatched to any gene: 5. The V gene's germline CDR1 is SGHNT and CDR2 YYREEE (reference sequence). There are 14 residues in the CDR3. DNA for the CDR3: TGTGCCAGCAGCGCGGGACAGGCCTACACTGAAGCTTTCTTT. It codes for CASSAGQAYTEAFF.

This rearrangement joins TRBV5-1 to TRBJ2-5; possibly TRBD2 for D (6 bases). V lost 2 bases and J lost 4, with 9 bases in between. The V gene's germline CDR1 is SGHRS and CDR2 YFSETQ. The CDR3 is 13 residues long. DNA of the CDR3: TGCGCCAGCAGCTTTAGGGGAGGAGAGACCCAGTACTTC. It encodes CASSFRGGETQYF. The variable domain in full, with the rest retrieved from reference TRBV5-1 and TRBJ2-5, is KAGVTQTPRYLIKTRGQQVTLSCSPISGHRSVSWYQQTPGQGLQFLFEYFSETQRNKGNFPGRFSGRQFSNSRSEMNVSTLELGDSALYLCASSFRGGETQYFGPGTRLLVL.

The chain couples TRBV5-6 to TRBJ2-1; possible D gene TRBD1, 6 bases. The germline V gene has CDR1 SGHDT and CDR2 YYEEEE. CDR3 size: 13 residues. The V end was cut by 4 bases, the J end by 7 bases, with 12 bases between. The CDR3 nucleotides read TGTGCCAGCAGCGTCATACAGGGTAATGAGCAGTTCTTC. Protein sequence: CASSVIQGNEQFF.

This clone turned up a few times. This chain links TRBV7-2 with TRBJ2-2; no definite D call. Trimming removed 7 bases at V and 6 bases at J, with 18 bases between. Germline V gene data show CDR1 as SGHTA and CDR2 as FQGNSA. This CDR3 has 15 amino acids. The chain's CDR3 is CASTGVISEAGELFF. The DNA of the CDR3 is TGTGCCAGCACCGGAGTTATTTCAGAAGCCGGGGAGCTGTTTTTT.

This clone was found a few times. The CDR3 here is CASSPLGQGSSYEQYF. The CDR3, as DNA: TGTGCCAGTAGTCCCCTCGGACAGGGTAGTTCCTACGAGCAGTACTTC. The chain recombines TRBV19 with TRBJ2-7; 8 bases are a match to TRBD1. The germline V gene encodes CDR1 LNHDA and CDR2 SQIVND (reference sequence). Trimming took 5 bases from V and 1 from J; bases not matched to a gene: 10. The CDR3 extends over 16 amino acids.

A few counts support this clone. The chain joins TRBV5-1 to TRBJ1-2, with TRBD1 identical over 7 bases. The CDR3 contains 15 residues. Germline V gives CDR1 SGHRS, CDR2 YFSETQ. With 0 bases clipped from V and 8 bases from J, the junction kept 10 bases outside the gene matches. The CDR3 DNA reads TGCGCCAGCAGCTTGGGGGCCGCCACAGGGGTCGGCTACACCTTC. As protein: CASSLGAATGVGYTF.

This clone was seen a few times. This chain connects TRBV4-2 to TRBJ1-3; no clear D. There are 15 residues in the CDR3. Trimming stripped 0 bases from V and 4 bases from J, with 10 bases between. CDR1 is LGHNA and CDR2 is YNFKEQ in the germline V gene. The CDR3 nucleotides read TGTGCCAGCAGCCAAGAATGGCTGTCGGGAAACACCATATATTTT. It codes for CASSQEWLSGNTIYF.

The chain uses TRBV28 and TRBJ2-7; 10 bases fit TRBD1. Looked up from germline, CDR1 is MDHEN and CDR2 is SYDVKM. The CDR3 covers 13 residues. After removal of 4 bases from V and 5 bases from J, the junction contained 2 bases not matched to a gene. This chain's CDR3 is CASSSGTGDEQYF. CDR3 DNA sequence: TGTGCCAGCAGTTCCGGGACAGGGGACGAGCAGTACTTC.

This clone turned up a few times. The chain is built from TRBV7-3 and TRBJ1-2, with TRBD1 as a possible D gene (5 bases). The CDR3 covers 15 residues. The germline V and J ends were trimmed by 0 bases and 6 bases, with 14 bases remaining between them. Germline CDR1 reads SGHTA; CDR2 reads FQGTGA. The CDR3 here is CASSLTSAGNDGYTF. CDR3 sequence (DNA): TGTGCCAGCAGCTTAACGTCGGCAGGGAACGATGGCTACACCTTC.

The gene calls are TRBV7-3 and TRBJ2-1; 10 nucleotides align to TRBD2. CDR3 length: 13 amino acids. CDR1 is SGHTA, CDR2 FQGTGA, per germline. Germline trimming cut 10 bases from V and 9 bases from J; bases unmatched to any gene: 9. The CDR3 nucleotides read TGTGCCACCGGGACTAGCGCCAAGGGTGAGCAGTTCTTC. Amino acid sequence: CATGTSAKGEQFF.

The sample holds a few counts of this clone. The chain has TRBV5-4 and TRBJ2-1, with D possibly matching TRBD2 (5 bases). The germline V gene has CDR1 SGHNT and CDR2 YYREEE (reference sequence). The V and J ends lost 4 bases and 4 bases respectively, with 9 bases between them. The CDR3 runs to 13 residues. The DNA for the CDR3 is TGTGCCAGCAGCACGGACTTTTACAATGAGCAGTTCTTC. As protein: CASSTDFYNEQFF.

This clone was counted between two and nine times. The gene calls are TRBV5-1 and TRBJ1-1, with TRBD1 as a possible D gene (6 bases). The CDR3 extends over 13 amino acids. V was pared by 4 bases and J by 1 base, with 8 bases between. Germline CDR1 reads SGHRS; CDR2 reads YFSETQ. CDR3 DNA sequence: TGCGCCAGCAGCGTGACAGGGAACACTGAAGCTTTCTTT. Translation gives CASSVTGNTEAFF.

This rearrangement joins TRBV6-1 to TRBJ2-6; 9 bases are a match to TRBD1. Germline V lookup: CDR1 MNHNS, CDR2 SASEGT. V lost 11 bases to trimming and J lost 3 bases; unmatched junction nucleotides: 5. This CDR3 is built from 14 residues. The CDR3 DNA follows: TGTGCCTCCCACAGGGGGCTTGGGGCCAACGTCCTGACTTTC. This translates into CASHRGLGANVLTF.

The CDR3 spells CASSPRRQINQPQHF. Here the CDR3 DNA reads TGTGCCAGCAGCCCAAGAAGACAGATCAATCAGCCCCAGCATTTT. This chain links TRBV7-8 with TRBJ1-5; maybe TRBD1 (5 bases). CDR3 length: 15 residues. The germline gives CDR1 SGHVS, CDR2 FQNEAQ. The V end lost 5 bases, the J end lost 3 bases, and 14 bases lay between the germline ends.

This clone was recorded a few times. V is TRBV28 and J is TRBJ2-1, with 8 bases identical to TRBD1. CDR1 is MDHEN, CDR2 SYDVKM, per germline. The J segment lost 5 bases and the V segment lost 2 bases, leaving 5 bases of the junction unmatched. This CDR3 is 15 amino acids long. CDR3 in DNA: TGTGCCAGCAGTTTACTAGGACAGGGCAACAATGAGCAGTTCTTC. Encoded protein: CASSLLGQGNNEQFF.

This clone was seen only a few times. The rearrangement joins TRBV19 to TRBJ1-3; no firm D call. Trimming removed 5 bases from V and 4 bases from J, with 9 bases in between. The germline V gene encodes CDR1 LNHDA and CDR2 SQIVND (reference sequence). This CDR3 has 13 residues. This CDR3 reads CASSSLTGNTIYF. The CDR3 coding sequence is TGTGCCAGTAGTTCCCTCACAGGAAACACCATATATTTT. The complete variable domain, with remaining parts taken from reference TRBV19 and TRBJ1-3, reads DGGITQSPKYLFRKEGQNVTLSCEQNLNHDAMYWYRQDPGQGLRLIYYSQIVNDFQKGDIAEGYSVSREKKESFPLTVTSAQKNPTAFYLCASSSLTGNTIYFGEGSWLTVV.

The chain uses TRBV29-1 and TRBJ1-4; unclear D gene. The length of the CDR3 is 12 residues. Germline V lookup: CDR1 SQVTM, CDR2 ANQGSEA. V lost 5 bases, J lost 3 bases, and 7 bases lay in between. As DNA, the CDR3 is TGCAGCGTTCGGACTTCTAATGAAAAACTGTTTTTT. The encoded protein is CSVRTSNEKLFF.

The chain employs TRBV19 and TRBJ2-1; tentatively, D is TRBD2 (7 bases). This CDR3 has 14 amino acids. The germline gives CDR1 LNHDA, CDR2 SQIVND (reference sequence). V dropped 3 bases and J dropped 7 bases, with 13 bases sitting between them. The CDR3 coding sequence is TGTGCCAGTAGTATCGGACTAGGGGGGAATGAGCAGTTCTTC. It codes for CASSIGLGGNEQFF.

This chain joins TRBV15 and TRBJ2-4, with 7 bases matching TRBD2. This CDR3 contains 17 residues. Per germline, CDR1 LNHNV and CDR2 YYDKDF (reference sequence). After removal of 0 bases from V and 0 bases from J, the junction contained 5 bases not matched to a gene. The CDR3 protein is CATSREVAGVAKNIQYF. The CDR3 region has the DNA TGTGCCACCAGCAGAGAAGTGGCGGGAGTAGCCAAAAACATTCAGTACTTC.